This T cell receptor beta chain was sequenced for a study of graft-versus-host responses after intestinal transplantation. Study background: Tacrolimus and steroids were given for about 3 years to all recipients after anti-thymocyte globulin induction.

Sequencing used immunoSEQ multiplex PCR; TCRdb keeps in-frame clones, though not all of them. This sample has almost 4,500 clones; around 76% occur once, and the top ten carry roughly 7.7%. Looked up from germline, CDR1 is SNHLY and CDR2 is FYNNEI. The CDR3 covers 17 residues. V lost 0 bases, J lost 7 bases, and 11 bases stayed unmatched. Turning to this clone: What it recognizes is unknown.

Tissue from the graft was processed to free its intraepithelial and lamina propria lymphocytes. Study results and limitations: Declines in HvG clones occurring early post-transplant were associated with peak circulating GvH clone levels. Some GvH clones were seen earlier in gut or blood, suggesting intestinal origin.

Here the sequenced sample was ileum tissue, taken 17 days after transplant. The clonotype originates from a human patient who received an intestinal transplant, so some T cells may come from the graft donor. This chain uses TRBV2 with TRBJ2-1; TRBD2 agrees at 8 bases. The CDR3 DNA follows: TGTGCCAGCAGTGAAGCTCGGAGCGGGGGCGGTCGGAATGAGCAGTTCTTC. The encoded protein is CASSEARSGGGRNEQFF.